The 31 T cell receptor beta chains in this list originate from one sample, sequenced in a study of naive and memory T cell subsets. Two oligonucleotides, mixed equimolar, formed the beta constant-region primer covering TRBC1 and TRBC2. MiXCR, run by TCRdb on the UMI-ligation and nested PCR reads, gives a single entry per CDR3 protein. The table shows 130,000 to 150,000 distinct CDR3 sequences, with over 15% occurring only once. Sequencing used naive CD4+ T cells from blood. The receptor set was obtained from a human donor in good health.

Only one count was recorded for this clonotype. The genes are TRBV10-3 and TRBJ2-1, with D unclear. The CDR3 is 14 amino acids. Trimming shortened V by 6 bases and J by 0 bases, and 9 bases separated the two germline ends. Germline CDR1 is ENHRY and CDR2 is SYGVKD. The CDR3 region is CAISPDSSYNEQFF. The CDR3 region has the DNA TGTGCCATCAGCCCGGATAGCTCCTACAATGAGCAGTTCTTC.

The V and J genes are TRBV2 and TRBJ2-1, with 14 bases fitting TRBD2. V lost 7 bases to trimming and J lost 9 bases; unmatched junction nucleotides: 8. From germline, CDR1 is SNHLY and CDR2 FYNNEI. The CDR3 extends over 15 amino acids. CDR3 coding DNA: TGTGCCAGCAAGCTAGGGACTAGCGGGAGAAGTGAGCAGTTCTTC. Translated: CASKLGTSGRSEQFF.

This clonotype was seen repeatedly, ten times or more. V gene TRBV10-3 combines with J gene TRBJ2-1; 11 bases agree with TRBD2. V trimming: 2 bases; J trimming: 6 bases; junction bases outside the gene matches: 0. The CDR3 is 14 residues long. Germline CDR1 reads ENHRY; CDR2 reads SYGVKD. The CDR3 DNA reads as TGTGCCATCAGTGAGGGACTAGCGGGCAATGAGCAGTTCTTC. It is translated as CAISEGLAGNEQFF.

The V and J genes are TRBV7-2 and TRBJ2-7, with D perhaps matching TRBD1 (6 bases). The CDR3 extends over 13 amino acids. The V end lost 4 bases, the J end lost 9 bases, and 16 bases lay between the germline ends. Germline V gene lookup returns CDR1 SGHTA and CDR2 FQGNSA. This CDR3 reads CASSYANPGAQYF. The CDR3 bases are TGTGCCAGCAGCTACGCGAACCCAGGGGCGCAGTACTTC.

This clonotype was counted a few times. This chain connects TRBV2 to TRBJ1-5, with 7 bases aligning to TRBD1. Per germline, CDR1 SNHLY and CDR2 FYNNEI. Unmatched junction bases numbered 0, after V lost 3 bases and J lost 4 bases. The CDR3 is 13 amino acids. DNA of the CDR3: TGTGCCAGCAGTGACAGGGGGAATCAGCCCCAGCATTTT. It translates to CASSDRGNQPQHF.

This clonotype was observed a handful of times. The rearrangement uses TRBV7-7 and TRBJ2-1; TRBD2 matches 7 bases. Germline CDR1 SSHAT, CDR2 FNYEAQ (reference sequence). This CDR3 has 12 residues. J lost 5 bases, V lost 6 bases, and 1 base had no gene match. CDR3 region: CASSRGDNEQFF. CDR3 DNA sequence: TGTGCCAGCAGTCGGGGGGACAATGAGCAGTTCTTC.

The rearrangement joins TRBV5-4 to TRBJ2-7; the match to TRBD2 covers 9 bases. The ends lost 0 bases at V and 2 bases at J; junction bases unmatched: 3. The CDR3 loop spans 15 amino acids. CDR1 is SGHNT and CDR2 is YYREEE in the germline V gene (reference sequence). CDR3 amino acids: CASSLVAGGPYEQYF. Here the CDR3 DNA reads TGTGCCAGCAGCTTGGTGGCGGGAGGGCCCTACGAGCAGTACTTC. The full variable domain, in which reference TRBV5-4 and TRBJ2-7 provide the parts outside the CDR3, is ETGVTQSPTHLIKTRGQQVTLRCSSQSGHNTVSWYQQALGQGPQFIFQYYREEENGRGNFPPRFSGLQFPNYSSELNVNALELDDSALYLCASSLVAGGPYEQYFGPGTRLTVT.

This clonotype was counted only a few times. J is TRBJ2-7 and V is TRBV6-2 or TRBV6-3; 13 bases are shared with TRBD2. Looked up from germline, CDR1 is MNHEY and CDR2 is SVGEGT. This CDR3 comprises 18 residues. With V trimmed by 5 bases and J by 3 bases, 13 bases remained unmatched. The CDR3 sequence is CASSTGLAGESVRYEQYF. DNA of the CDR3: TGTGCCAGCAGTACTGGACTAGCGGGAGAGAGTGTGCGCTACGAGCAGTACTTC.

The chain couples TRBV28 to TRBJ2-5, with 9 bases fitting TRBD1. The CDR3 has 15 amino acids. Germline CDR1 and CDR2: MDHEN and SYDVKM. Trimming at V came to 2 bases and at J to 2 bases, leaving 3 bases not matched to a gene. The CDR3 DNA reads TGTGCCAGCAGTTTAGGGGACAGGGAGCAAGAGACCCAGTACTTC. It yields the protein CASSLGDREQETQYF.

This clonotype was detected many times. The CDR3 DNA reads as TGCAGCGTTCTACAGCCTGGGACAGCGTACAATGAGCAGTTCTTC. Translation gives CSVLQPGTAYNEQFF. The V and J genes are TRBV29-1 and TRBJ2-1; 7 nucleotides agree with TRBD1. The J segment lost 4 bases and the V segment lost 5 bases, leaving 11 bases of the junction unmatched. CDR3 length equals 15 residues. Looked up from germline, CDR1 is SQVTM and CDR2 is ANQGSEA.

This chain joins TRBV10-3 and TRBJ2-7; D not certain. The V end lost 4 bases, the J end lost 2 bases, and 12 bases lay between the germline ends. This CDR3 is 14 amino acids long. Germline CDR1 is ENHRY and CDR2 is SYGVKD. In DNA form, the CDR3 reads TGTGCCATCAGTGGCGAGCAGAGTACCTACGAGCAGTACTTC. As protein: CAISGEQSTYEQYF.

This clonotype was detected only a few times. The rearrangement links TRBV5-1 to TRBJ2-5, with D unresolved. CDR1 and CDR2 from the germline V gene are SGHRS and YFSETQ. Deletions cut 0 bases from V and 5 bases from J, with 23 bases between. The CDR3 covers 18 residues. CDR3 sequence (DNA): TGCGCCAGCAGCTTGGGAACTCAAGGATATCTACCGGTGGAGACCCAGTACTTC. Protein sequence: CASSLGTQGYLPVETQYF.

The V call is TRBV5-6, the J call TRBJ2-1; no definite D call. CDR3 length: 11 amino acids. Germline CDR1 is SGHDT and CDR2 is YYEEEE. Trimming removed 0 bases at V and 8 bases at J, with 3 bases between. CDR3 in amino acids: CASSLDDEQFF. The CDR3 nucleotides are TGTGCCAGCAGCTTGGATGATGAGCAGTTCTTC.

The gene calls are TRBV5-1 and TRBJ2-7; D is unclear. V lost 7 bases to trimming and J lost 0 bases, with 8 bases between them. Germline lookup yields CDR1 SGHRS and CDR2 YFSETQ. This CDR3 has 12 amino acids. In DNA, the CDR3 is TGCGCCAGCGGGCAGGACTCCTACGAGCAGTACTTC. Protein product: CASGQDSYEQYF.

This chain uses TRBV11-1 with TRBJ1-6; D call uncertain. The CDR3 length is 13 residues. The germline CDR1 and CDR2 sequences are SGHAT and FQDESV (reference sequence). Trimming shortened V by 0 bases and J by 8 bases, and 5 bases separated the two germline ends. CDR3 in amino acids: CASSLAEDSPLHF. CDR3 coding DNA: TGTGCCAGCAGCTTAGCTGAGGATTCACCCCTCCACTTT.

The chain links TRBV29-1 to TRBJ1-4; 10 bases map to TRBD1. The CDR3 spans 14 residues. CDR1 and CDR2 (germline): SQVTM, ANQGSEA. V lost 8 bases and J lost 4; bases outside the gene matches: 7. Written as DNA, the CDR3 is TGCAGCACCCGGGACAGGGGTCATAATGAAAAACTGTTTTTT. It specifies CSTRDRGHNEKLFF.

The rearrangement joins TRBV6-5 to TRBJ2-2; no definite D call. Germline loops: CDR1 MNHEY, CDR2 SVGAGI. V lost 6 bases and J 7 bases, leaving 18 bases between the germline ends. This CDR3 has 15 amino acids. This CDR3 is CASRARPYGGGELFF. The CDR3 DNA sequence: TGTGCCAGCAGAGCAAGACCCTACGGTGGCGGGGAGCTGTTTTTT.

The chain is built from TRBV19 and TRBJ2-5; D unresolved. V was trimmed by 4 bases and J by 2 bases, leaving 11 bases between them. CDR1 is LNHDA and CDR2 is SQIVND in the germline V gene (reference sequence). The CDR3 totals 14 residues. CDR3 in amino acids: CASSTSDVQETQYF. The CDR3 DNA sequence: TGTGCCAGTAGTACCTCGGACGTGCAAGAGACCCAGTACTTC.

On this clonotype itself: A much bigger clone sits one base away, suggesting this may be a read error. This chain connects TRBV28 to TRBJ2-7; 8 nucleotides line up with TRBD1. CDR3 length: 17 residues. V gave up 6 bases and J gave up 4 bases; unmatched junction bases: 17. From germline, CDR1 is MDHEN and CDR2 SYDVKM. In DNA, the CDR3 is TGTGCCAGCAGACATCCCCCGGGACAGGATCAGGGGTACGAGCAGTACTTC. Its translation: CASRHPPGQDQGYEQYF. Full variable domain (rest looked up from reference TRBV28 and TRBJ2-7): DVKVTQSSRYLVKRTGEKVFLECVQDMDHENMFWYRQDPGLGLRLIYFSYDVKMKEKGDIPEGYSVSREKKERFSLILESASTNQTSMYLCASRHPPGQDQGYEQYFGPGTRLTVT.

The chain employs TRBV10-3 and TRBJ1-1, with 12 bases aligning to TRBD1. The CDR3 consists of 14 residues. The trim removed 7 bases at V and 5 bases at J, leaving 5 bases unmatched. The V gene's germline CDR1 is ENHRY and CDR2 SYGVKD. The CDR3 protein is CAITRGQGATEAFF. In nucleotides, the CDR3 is TGTGCCATCACCCGGGGACAGGGGGCAACTGAAGCTTTCTTT.

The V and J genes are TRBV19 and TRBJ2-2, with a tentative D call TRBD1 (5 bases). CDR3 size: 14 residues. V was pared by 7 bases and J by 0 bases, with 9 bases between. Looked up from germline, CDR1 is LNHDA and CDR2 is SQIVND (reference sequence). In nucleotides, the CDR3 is TGTGCCAGTAAAAAGGGGCCGAACACCGGGGAGCTGTTTTTT. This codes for CASKKGPNTGELFF.

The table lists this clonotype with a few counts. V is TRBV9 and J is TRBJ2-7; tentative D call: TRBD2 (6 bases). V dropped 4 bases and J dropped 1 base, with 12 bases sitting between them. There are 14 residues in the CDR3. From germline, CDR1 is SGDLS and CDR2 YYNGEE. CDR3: CASSPEEGSYEQYF. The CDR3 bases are TGTGCCAGCAGCCCAGAGGAGGGTTCCTACGAGCAGTACTTC.

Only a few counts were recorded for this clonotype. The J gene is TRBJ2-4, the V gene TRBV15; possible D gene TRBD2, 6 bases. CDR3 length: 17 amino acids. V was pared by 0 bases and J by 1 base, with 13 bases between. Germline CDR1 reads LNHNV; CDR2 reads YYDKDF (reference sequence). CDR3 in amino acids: CATSRDGGRSAKNIQYF. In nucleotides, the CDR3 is TGTGCCACCAGCAGAGATGGTGGGAGGTCGGCCAAAAACATTCAGTACTTC.

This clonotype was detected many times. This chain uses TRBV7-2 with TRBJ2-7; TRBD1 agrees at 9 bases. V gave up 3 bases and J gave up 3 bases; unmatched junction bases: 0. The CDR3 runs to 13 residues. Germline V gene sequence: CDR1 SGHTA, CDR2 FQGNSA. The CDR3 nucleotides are TGTGCCAGCAGCTTGACAGGGGGCTACGAGCAGTACTTC. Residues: CASSLTGGYEQYF.

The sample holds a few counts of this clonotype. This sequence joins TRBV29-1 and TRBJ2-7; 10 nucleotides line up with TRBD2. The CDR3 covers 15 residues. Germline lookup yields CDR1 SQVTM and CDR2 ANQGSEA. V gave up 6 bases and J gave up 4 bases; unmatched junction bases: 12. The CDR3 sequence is CSVTPWPSGSYEQYF. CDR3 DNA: TGCAGCGTAACCCCCTGGCCTAGCGGGAGTTACGAGCAGTACTTC.

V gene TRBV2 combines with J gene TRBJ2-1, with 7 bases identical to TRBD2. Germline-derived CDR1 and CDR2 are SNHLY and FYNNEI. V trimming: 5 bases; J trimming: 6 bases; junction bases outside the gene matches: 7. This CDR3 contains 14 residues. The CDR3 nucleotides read TGTGCCAGCAGTCCCCGGGACTACCTCAATGAGCAGTTCTTC. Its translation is CASSPRDYLNEQFF.

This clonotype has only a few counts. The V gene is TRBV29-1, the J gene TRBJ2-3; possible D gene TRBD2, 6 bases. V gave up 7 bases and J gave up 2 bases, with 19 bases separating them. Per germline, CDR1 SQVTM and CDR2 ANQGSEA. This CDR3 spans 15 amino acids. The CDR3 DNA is TGCAGCGCAAGGGACTCGCTGGTAAACACAGATACGCAGTATTTT. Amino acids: CSARDSLVNTDTQYF.

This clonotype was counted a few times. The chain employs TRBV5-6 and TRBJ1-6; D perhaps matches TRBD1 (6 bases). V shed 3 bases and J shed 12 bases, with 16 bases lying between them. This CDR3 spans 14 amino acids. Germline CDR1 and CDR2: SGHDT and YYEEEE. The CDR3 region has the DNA TGTGCCAGCAGCTCCAGTTCAGGGGTCGAACCCCTCCACTTT. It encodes CASSSSSGVEPLHF.

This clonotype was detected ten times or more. Here the CDR3 DNA reads TGTGCCAGCAGCTCTACCGGGACCGGGGAGCTGTTTTTT. Its translation is CASSSTGTGELFF. The gene calls are TRBV11-1 and TRBJ2-2; D call uncertain. This CDR3 has 13 residues. With 4 bases removed from V and 5 bases from J, the gap between germline ends came to 8 bases. Germline loops: CDR1 SGHAT, CDR2 FQDESV (reference sequence).

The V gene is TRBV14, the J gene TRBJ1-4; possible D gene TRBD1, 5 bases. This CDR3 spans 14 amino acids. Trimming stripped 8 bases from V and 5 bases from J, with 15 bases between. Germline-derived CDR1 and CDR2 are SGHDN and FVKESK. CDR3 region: CASSPRQSNEKLFF. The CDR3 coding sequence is TGTGCCAGCTCCCCGAGACAGAGCAATGAAAAACTGTTTTTT. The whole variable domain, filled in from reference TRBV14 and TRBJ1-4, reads EAGVTQFPSHSVIEKGQTVTLRCDPISGHDNLYWYRRVMGKEIKFLLHFVKESKQDESGMPNNRFLAERTGGTYSTLKVQPAELEDSGVYFCASSPRQSNEKLFFGSGTQLSVL.

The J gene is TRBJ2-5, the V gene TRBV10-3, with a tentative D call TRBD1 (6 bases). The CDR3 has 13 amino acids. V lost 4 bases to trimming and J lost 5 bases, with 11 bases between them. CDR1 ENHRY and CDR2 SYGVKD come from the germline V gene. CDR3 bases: TGTGCCATCAGTGCGAACAGGGACGAGACCCAGTACTTC. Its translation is CAISANRDETQYF.